Shown below are 25 T cell receptor beta chains from a single sample sequenced in a study of beta chain features in type 1 diabetes. Expressed TCRB transcripts were sequenced, since all the RNA that had been isolated was reverse transcribed. Data came from immunoSEQ multiplex PCR; TCRdb stores just in-frame clones and leaves some out. The data contain roughly 250,000 clones, 68% of them singletons. The sample consisted of naive CD4+ T cells from blood. All receptors come from a man aged 25 to 45 in good health.

V is TRBV5-1 and J is TRBJ2-5, with a tentative D call TRBD1 (6 bases). The CDR3 contains 14 residues. Trimming took off 5 bases at V and 1 base at J, with 12 bases between the two ends. The germline CDR1 and CDR2 sequences are SGHRS and YFSETQ. The CDR3: CASSRTAAQETQYF. Here the CDR3 DNA reads TGCGCCAGCAGTCGGACAGCCGCCCAAGAGACCCAGTACTTC.

J is TRBJ2-5 and V is TRBV4-2; the D gene is possibly TRBD1 (6 bases). CDR1 and CDR2 (germline): LGHNA, YNFKEQ. This CDR3 is 13 amino acids long. The V gene lost 5 bases and the J gene lost 5 bases, with 12 bases spanning the gap. CDR3 nucleotides: TGTGCCAGCAGCACTCAGGGGTGGGAGACCCAGTACTTC. Amino acid sequence: CASSTQGWETQYF.

The chain has TRBV30 and TRBJ2-7; TRBD2 matches at 7 bases. Trimming removed 3 bases from V and 4 bases from J; junction bases left unmatched: 9. The germline V gene encodes CDR1 GTSNPN and CDR2 SVGIG (reference sequence). The CDR3 sequence is 14 residues long. The CDR3: CAWRRSGEGYEQYF. CDR3 nucleotide sequence: TGTGCCTGGAGGAGGAGCGGGGAAGGTTACGAGCAGTACTTC. Complete variable domain (other parts from reference TRBV30 and TRBJ2-7): SQTIHQWPATLVQPVGSPLSLECTVEGTSNPNLYWYRQAAGRGLQLLFYSVGIGQISSEVPQNLSASRPQDRQFILSSKKLLLSDSGFYLCAWRRSGEGYEQYFGPGTRLTVT.

The V and J genes are TRBV6-1 and TRBJ2-3; perhaps TRBD1 as D (6 bases). Deletions cut 4 bases from V and 0 bases from J, with 14 bases between. In germline, CDR1 is MNHNS, CDR2 SASEGT. The CDR3 covers 16 residues. CDR3 sequence: CASSAQQGSSTDTQYF. The CDR3 bases are TGTGCCAGCAGTGCTCAACAGGGTTCTAGCACAGATACGCAGTATTTT.

This clone occurred a few times. The V call is TRBV29-1, the J call TRBJ2-7, with 8 bases lining up with TRBD1. The V gene end was trimmed by 7 bases and the J gene end by 5 bases; junction bases not matched to a gene: 4. This CDR3 is 11 amino acids long. Germline V gene lookup returns CDR1 SQVTM and CDR2 ANQGSEA. The CDR3 is CSADREDEQYF. CDR3 sequence (DNA): TGCAGCGCGGACAGGGAGGACGAGCAGTACTTC.

This clone was observed a handful of times. The rearrangement uses TRBV29-1 and TRBJ1-2; D unclear. The V end lost 1 base, the J end lost 5 bases, and 8 bases lay between the germline ends. Germline lookup yields CDR1 SQVTM and CDR2 ANQGSEA. The CDR3 runs 12 residues. Written as DNA, the CDR3 is TGCAGCGTTGAAGTTCGAGGGTATGGCTACACCTTC. It encodes CSVEVRGYGYTF.

There are a few counts of this clone. V usage is TRBV5-1 and J usage is TRBJ2-5; unclear D gene. Trimming took off 3 bases at V and 1 base at J, with 19 bases between the two ends. Looked up from germline, CDR1 is SGHRS and CDR2 is YFSETQ. The CDR3 runs 17 residues. The CDR3 reads CASSSLGSSLTQETQYF. CDR3 sequence (DNA): TGCGCCAGCAGCTCCCTGGGGTCTAGTCTTACCCAAGAGACCCAGTACTTC.

The V gene is TRBV5-6, the J gene TRBJ2-2; 7 nucleotides match TRBD1. Germline CDR1 reads SGHDT; CDR2 reads YYEEEE. The CDR3 extends over 17 amino acids. J lost 0 bases, V lost 0 bases, and 5 bases had no gene match. CDR3 sequence reads: CASSLGGTAANTGELFF. The CDR3 nucleotides are TGTGCCAGCAGCTTGGGAGGGACAGCAGCGAACACCGGGGAGCTGTTTTTT.

The J gene is TRBJ2-7, the V gene TRBV10-3; D ambiguous. The CDR3 has 13 residues. Germline values: CDR1 ENHRY, CDR2 SYGVKD. V shed 6 bases and J shed 0 bases, with 9 bases lying between them. The CDR3 sequence is CAIRPATSYEQYF. CDR3 coding DNA: TGTGCCATCAGACCGGCCACCTCCTACGAGCAGTACTTC.

This rearrangement joins TRBV29-1 to TRBJ1-1; 7 bases map to TRBD1. Germline trimming cut 4 bases from V and 0 bases from J; bases unmatched to any gene: 2. There are 13 residues in the CDR3. The germline V gene has CDR1 SQVTM and CDR2 ANQGSEA. The CDR3 sequence: CSVVDRMNTEAFF. CDR3 coding DNA: TGCAGCGTTGTGGACAGGATGAACACTGAAGCTTTCTTT.

The rearrangement links TRBV10-3 to TRBJ2-5; 7 positions match TRBD1. The CDR3 spans 14 residues. V was pared by 6 bases and J by 4 bases, with 8 bases of the junction left unmatched. Germline-derived CDR1 and CDR2 are ENHRY and SYGVKD. CDR3 in amino acids: CAISDDRERETQYF. Written as DNA, the CDR3 is TGTGCCATCAGCGATGACAGGGAGAGAGAGACCCAGTACTTC.

The rearrangement joins TRBV28 to TRBJ2-7; either TRBD1 or TRBD2 may fit D (5 bases each). Germline V gene sequence: CDR1 MDHEN, CDR2 SYDVKM. CDR3 length equals 16 residues. Trimming took 5 bases from V and 0 from J, leaving 17 bases between them. CDR3 amino acids: CASSRPPGQSSYEQYF. The CDR3 DNA reads TGTGCCAGCAGTCGACCTCCGGGGCAGAGCTCCTACGAGCAGTACTTC.

The chain couples TRBV7-2 to TRBJ2-1; D may be TRBD2 (6 bases). V lost 2 bases to trimming and J lost 8 bases, with 13 bases between them. Germline V gene data show CDR1 as SGHTA and CDR2 as FQGNSA. This CDR3 contains 14 residues. The CDR3 is CASSLIGGTHEQFF. The CDR3 nucleotides are TGTGCCAGCAGCTTAATCGGAGGGACCCATGAGCAGTTCTTC.

Of note for this clone: At one of its ends the junction is not consistent with the germline gene, which may arise from a read error. V usage is TRBV5-1 and J usage is TRBJ2-7; 10 nucleotides line up with TRBD2. CDR1 SGHRS and CDR2 YFSETQ come from the germline V gene. CDR3 length equals 15 residues. CDR3 sequence reads: CVSSRTSGNSYEQYF. The DNA of the CDR3 is TGCGTCAGCAGCAGGACTAGCGGTAATTCCTACGAGCAGTACTTC.

In this sample, this clone turned up once. This chain links TRBV7-2 with TRBJ2-1, with 11 bases matching TRBD2. The CDR3 covers 14 residues. V dropped 6 bases and J dropped 9; count of bases not matched to a gene: 7. Germline V gene data show CDR1 as SGHTA and CDR2 as FQGNSA. CDR3 loop: CASSIAGGPLEQFF. CDR3 coding DNA: TGTGCCAGCAGTATAGCGGGAGGGCCCCTTGAGCAGTTCTTC.

The chain uses TRBV15 and TRBJ2-1, with D hard to call. Trimming left V 2 bases short and J 9 bases short, with 8 bases between. The germline V gene has CDR1 LNHNV and CDR2 YYDKDF (reference sequence). The CDR3 has 12 residues. The CDR3 sequence: CATSRFLSEQFF. The CDR3 DNA reads as TGTGCCACCAGCAGATTCCTCTCTGAGCAGTTCTTC. Full variable domain (missing parts from reference TRBV15 and TRBJ2-1): DAMVIQNPRYQVTQFGKPVTLSCSQTLNHNVMYWYQQKSSQAPKLLFHYYDKDFNNEADTPDNFQSRRPNTSFCFLDIRSPGLGDTAMYLCATSRFLSEQFFGPGTRLTVL.

The rearrangement links TRBV7-2 to TRBJ2-3, with TRBD2 identical over 8 bases. The CDR3 is 19 amino acids. Germline CDR1 SGHTA, CDR2 FQGNSA. With 5 bases clipped from V and 2 bases from J, the junction kept 18 bases outside the gene matches. The CDR3 here is CASSAKGGSGISSTDTQYF. CDR3 nucleotides: TGTGCCAGCAGCGCTAAGGGTGGTAGCGGGATTTCTTCCACAGATACGCAGTATTTT.

The chain has TRBV9 and TRBJ2-5; 8 bases align to TRBD2. V trimming: 4 bases; J trimming: 3 bases; junction bases outside the gene matches: 5. Germline assignment: CDR1 SGDLS and CDR2 YYNGEE. The CDR3 extends over 14 amino acids. Here the CDR3 DNA reads TGTGCCAGCAGCTCCGTAGCGGGGAAAGAGACCCAGTACTTC. Amino acids: CASSSVAGKETQYF.

This clone has more than one count but fewer than ten. V and J are TRBV30 and TRBJ2-5, with 7 bases matching TRBD1. The junction had 5 bases not matched to a gene; V was cut back by 0 bases and J by 7 bases. The CDR3 is 13 amino acids. Looked up from germline, CDR1 is GTSNPN and CDR2 is SVGIG (reference sequence). CDR3 protein: CAWSVRDSGTQYF. CDR3 DNA sequence: TGTGCCTGGAGTGTACGGGACAGTGGGACCCAGTACTTC.

The CDR3 reads CAYHSGIYNEQFF. CDR3 sequence (DNA): TGTGCCTACCATAGCGGGATTTACAATGAGCAGTTCTTC. V is TRBV30 and J is TRBJ2-1; 8 bases are a match to TRBD2. The germline gives CDR1 GTSNPN, CDR2 SVGIG (reference sequence). This CDR3 has 13 amino acids. J lost 4 bases, V lost 7 bases, and 6 bases had no gene match.

This clone has just a few counts. V gene TRBV30 combines with J gene TRBJ1-5; a possible D gene is TRBD1 (6 bases). Germline CDR1 reads GTSNPN; CDR2 reads SVGIG (reference sequence). This CDR3 comprises 12 residues. V was trimmed by 4 bases and J by 5 bases, leaving 9 bases between them. CDR3 coding DNA: TGTGCCTGGAAGGGGGGCGATCAGCCCCAGCATTTT. Residues: CAWKGGDQPQHF.

The genes are TRBV30 and TRBJ2-1; TRBD2 matches at 7 bases. The CDR3 spans 15 residues. Trimming removed 5 bases from V and 7 bases from J; junction bases left unmatched: 14. Per the germline V gene, CDR1 is GTSNPN and CDR2 is SVGIG (reference sequence). The CDR3 DNA reads TGTGCCTGGGGGGCCCCAAGCGGGATGATAAATGAGCAGTTCTTC. Amino acids: CAWGAPSGMINEQFF.

The chain carries TRBV30 and TRBJ1-2; no clear D. This CDR3 comprises 12 residues. The germline V gene has CDR1 GTSNPN and CDR2 SVGIG (reference sequence). V lost 3 bases, J lost 8 bases, and 13 bases lay in between. CDR3 DNA sequence: TGTGCCTGGAGCCCGACCGATGTCGGCTACACCTTC. It codes for CAWSPTDVGYTF. The variable domain in full, with the rest retrieved from reference TRBV30 and TRBJ1-2, is SQTIHQWPATLVQPVGSPLSLECTVEGTSNPNLYWYRQAAGRGLQLLFYSVGIGQISSEVPQNLSASRPQDRQFILSSKKLLLSDSGFYLCAWSPTDVGYTFGSGTRLTVV.

CDR3 residues: CSAGEGSNQPQHF. The CDR3 bases are TGCAGCGCCGGGGAGGGAAGCAATCAGCCCCAGCATTTT. The rearrangement uses TRBV29-1 and TRBJ1-5; D gene ambiguous. The CDR3 is 13 residues long. V was clipped by 7 bases and J by 1 base, with 11 bases between them. In germline, CDR1 is SQVTM, CDR2 ANQGSEA.

As for this clone: Other DNA sequences from this sample encode an identical CDR3 as well. The genes are TRBV30 and TRBJ2-5; the D gene is possibly TRBD2 (5 bases). Trimming pared 3 bases from V and 4 bases from J, leaving 6 bases between. Germline assignment: CDR1 GTSNPN and CDR2 SVGIG (reference sequence). The CDR3 runs 11 residues. Here the CDR3 reads CAWSGGETQYF. CDR3 DNA sequence: TGTGCCTGGAGCGGAGGAGAGACCCAGTACTTC.